This T cell receptor beta chain was obtained from a study of control samples from healthy donors and cancer patients. CDR3 length: 12 amino acids. V lost 6 bases, J lost 3 bases, and 9 bases lay in between. Germline CDR1 reads MDHEN; CDR2 reads SYDVKM. The method was immunoSEQ multiplex PCR; TCRdb's version includes in-frame clones alone and lacks a portion of them. Of 90,000 to 150,000 clones in the sample, 80% to 95% were seen once. This clonotype was obtained from a woman between 18 and 29 years old in good health. V gene TRBV28 combines with J gene TRBJ2-7, with D perhaps assigned TRBD1 or TRBD2 (5 bases each). The sequenced sample consisted of blood. The CDR3 region has the DNA TGTGCCAGCAGCCGGGACGGCTACGAGCAGTACTTC. It encodes CASSRDGYEQYF.